One T cell receptor (beta chain) is described in this entry. Sequencing targeted TCR beta in T cells from blood (CD8+ and CD4+). Reverse transcription of roughly 0.45 to 1 ug RNA was carried out with random hexamers. TCRdb fed the immunoSEQ multiplex PCR reads into MiXCR, producing one record per CDR3 protein. The sample includes about 120,000 distinct CDR3 sequences, 94% of them seen just once. Germline lookup yields CDR1 SEHNR and CDR2 FQNEAQ (reference sequence). This CDR3 comprises 14 residues. V was pared by 3 bases and J by 6 bases, with 4 bases of the junction left unmatched. These data come from a study of CD8 T cells in Susac syndrome.

The receptor was derived from a human donor in good health. The specimen sequenced was CD4+ T cells from PBMCs. V usage is TRBV7-9 and J usage is TRBJ2-3, with 9 bases that match TRBD1. CDR3 coding DNA: TGTGCCAGCAGCTTTACAGGGGGCCCGGATACGCAGTATTTT. Its translation is CASSFTGGPDTQYF.